The clone carrying this T cell receptor (beta chain) was recorded only once. A single record per CDR3 protein comes from TCRdb applying MiXCR to the RACE reads. The sample lists approximately 180,000 distinct CDR3 sequences; about 31% were seen once. Germline CDR1 SGDLS, CDR2 YYNGEE. Trimming took 0 bases from V and 8 from J, leaving 14 bases between them. This CDR3 comprises 15 residues. This sample was taken from a study of human T cells and chemical hapten exposure. The time point denotes: pre-sensitization, week 0. Noted treatment: therapeutic diphenylcyclopropenone sensitization with weekly scalp DPC.

The sequenced sample was whole blood, obtained in connection with sensitization to the hapten diphenylcyclopropenone (DPC). V and J are TRBV9 and TRBJ1-4; a weak D match, TRBD1 (6 bases). The sequence was collected from a woman aged 30 to 39 with alopecia areata. Some clones in this sample may be carry-over from other donors' samples. As DNA, the CDR3 is TGTGCCAGCAGCGTAGCTGGAGGGGGTCGGGAAAAACTGTTTTTT. It specifies CASSVAGGGREKLFF.